Listed below are T cell receptor beta chains from one sample, sequenced in a study of blood T cell repertoires in COVID-19. TCRdb's table, derived via immunoSEQ multiplex PCR, lists solely in-frame clones and lacks some. The data hold some 16,000 clones, with around nine tenths observed a single time. Sample: peripheral blood. The receptors come from a human donor in a cohort sampled during active COVID-19. The CDR3 runs from the conserved cysteine through the conserved F or W. A D gene is named only where the DNA matches it firmly. Rows may omit the clone size; those that give it use once, few, many or a size class.

TRBJ2-7 | - | - | TRBV5-1 | CASSLRYRVLYEQYF | TGCGCCAGCAGCTTGCGATACAGGGTACTCTACGAGCAGTACTTC
TRBJ2-1 | - | TRBD2 | TRBV7-3 | CASSTSGSGDEQFF | TGTGCCAGCAGCACCAGCGGGAGTGGAGATGAGCAGTTCTTC
TRBJ2-1 | - | - | TRBV20-1 | CSALGNEQFF | TGCAGTGCACTCGGGAATGAGCAGTTCTTC
TRBJ1-1 | once | - | TRBV28 | CASSFRGGGNTEAFF | TGTGCCAGCAGTTTTAGGGGGGGCGGGAACACTGAAGCTTTCTTT
TRBJ2-1 | - | - | TRBV7-9 | CASSLEPLDDEQFF | TGTGCCAGCAGCTTAGAACCGCTAGACGATGAGCAGTTCTTC
TRBJ2-3 | - | TRBD2 | TRBV30 | CAWSWSSGSYTDTQYF | TGTGCCTGGAGTTGGTCTAGCGGCTCCTACACAGATACGCAGTATTTT
TRBJ2-1 | - | TRBD2 | TRBV27 | CASSLAGVGDEQFF | TGTGCCAGCAGTTTAGCGGGAGTGGGGGATGAGCAGTTCTTC
TRBJ2-1 | once | TRBD1 | TRBV5-1 | CASRKGATGMRSYNEQFF | TGCGCCAGCAGAAAGGGGGCGACGGGAATGAGGTCCTACAATGAGCAGTTCTTC
TRBJ1-1 | - | TRBD1 | TRBV6-6 | CASSPGQGRGNTEAFF | TGTGCCAGCAGTCCCGGACAGGGAAGGGGGAACACTGAAGCTTTCTTT
TRBJ2-2 | - | TRBD1 | TRBV29-1 | CSVDRGTNTGELFF | TGCAGCGTTGACAGGGGGACGAACACCGGGGAGCTGTTTTTT